The 22 T cell receptor beta chains below come from one sample, sequenced in a study of Ad26.COV2.S vaccination and SARS-CoV-2 variants. Treatment of the sample: some 19 received Ad26.COV2.S at low or high dose, single or two shots; roughly 5 received placebo; per-sample allocation not given. At day 63 after the first vaccine or placebo injection, samples were drawn. Produced via immunoSEQ multiplex PCR; TCRdb's table is partial and in-frame only. The table lists hundreds of thousands of clones, less than 90% of them singletons. This sample comprised peripheral blood, obtained in a trial of Ad26.COV2.S vaccine versus placebo. All receptors come from a person between 18 and 65 years old who received the Ad26.COV2.S COVID-19 vaccine or a placebo.

This chain connects TRBV4-3 to TRBJ2-7; maybe TRBD2 (5 bases). With 1 base removed from V and 3 bases from J, the gap between germline ends came to 10 bases. There are 14 residues in the CDR3. Germline assignment: CDR1 LGHNA and CDR2 YSLEER. DNA of the CDR3: TGCGCCAGCAGCCAAGGTCGGAGGAACTACGAGCAGTACTTC. Protein: CASSQGRRNYEQYF.

This sequence joins TRBV6-5 and TRBJ2-2; D is possibly TRBD1 (6 bases). Trimming cost V 7 bases and J 6 bases, with 15 bases left between them. Germline CDR1 MNHEY, CDR2 SVGAGI. The CDR3 extends over 14 amino acids. The DNA of the CDR3 is TGTGCCAGCAAGAAGCAGGGGACGGCCGGGGAGCTGTTTTTT. Its translation is CASKKQGTAGELFF.

The chain has TRBV19 and TRBJ1-2, with D uncertain. The CDR3 extends over 16 amino acids. Trimming shortened V by 5 bases and J by 2 bases, and 18 bases separated the two germline ends. From germline, CDR1 is LNHDA and CDR2 SQIVND (reference sequence). CDR3 bases: TGTGCCAGTAGTGCCAAGACACCGGGAACCAACTATGGCTACACCTTC. Amino acid sequence: CASSAKTPGTNYGYTF.

This clone appeared a single time. The chain recombines TRBV30 with TRBJ1-1, with no clear D. Germline lookup yields CDR1 GTSNPN and CDR2 SVGIG (reference sequence). V dropped 7 bases and J dropped 8 bases, with 17 bases sitting between them. The CDR3 is 12 residues long. Here the CDR3 DNA reads TGTGCCTTTGGACCTAATCCTATAGAAGCTTTCTTT. It yields the protein CAFGPNPIEAFF.

The chain has TRBV18 and TRBJ2-7; TRBD1 or TRBD2 may be the D gene (5 bases each). Per germline, CDR1 KGHSH and CDR2 LQKENI. The V gene lost 3 bases and the J gene lost 4 bases, with 10 bases spanning the gap. CDR3 length: 13 residues. The DNA of the CDR3 is TGTGCCAGCTCACCGGGACCTTTATACGAGCAGTACTTC. Amino acids: CASSPGPLYEQYF.

The chain carries TRBV7-3 and TRBJ2-1, with 14 bases matching TRBD2. CDR3 length: 15 amino acids. Trimming at V came to 6 bases and at J to 6 bases, leaving 4 bases not matched to a gene. From germline, CDR1 is SGHTA and CDR2 FQGTGA. DNA for the CDR3: TGTGCCAGCAGTCAGACTAGCGGGAGGGGCAATGAGCAGTTCTTC. Encoded protein: CASSQTSGRGNEQFF.

Written as DNA, the CDR3 is TGTGCCAGCAGCGTCAATGGAGGGATGCATTCACCCCTCCACTTT. Its protein is CASSVNGGMHSPLHF. This chain uses TRBV27 with TRBJ1-6; no reliable D call. CDR1 and CDR2 (germline): MNHEY, SMNVEV (reference sequence). The CDR3 contains 15 residues. V lost 6 bases to trimming and J lost 8 bases, with 17 bases between them.

This clone has just one count. The chain's CDR3 is CASSRLREGTEAFF. The CDR3 DNA reads TGTGCCAGCAGCCGCCTGCGGGAGGGCACTGAAGCTTTCTTT. The V call is TRBV6-2 or TRBV6-3, the J call TRBJ1-1; D not resolved. CDR3 size: 14 residues. Trimming left V 6 bases short and J 4 bases short, with 15 bases between. The germline V gene encodes CDR1 MNHEY and CDR2 SVGEGT.

The chain carries TRBV6-2 or TRBV6-3 and TRBJ1-4; a weak D match, TRBD1 (5 bases). CDR1 is MNHEY, CDR2 SVGEGT, per germline. The CDR3 sequence is 15 residues long. The V and J ends lost 2 bases and 7 bases respectively, with 14 bases between them. The CDR3 DNA reads as TGTGCCAGCAGTTACGCCTCGGGGGGGACTGAAAAACTGTTTTTT. Translating it yields CASSYASGGTEKLFF.

The J gene is TRBJ2-5, the V gene TRBV9, with 7 bases that match TRBD2. Germline V lookup: CDR1 SGDLS, CDR2 YYNGEE. V lost 1 base, J lost 5 bases, and 8 bases stayed unmatched. This CDR3 region has 15 residues. This CDR3 is CASSVSLREGETQYF. CDR3 DNA: TGTGCCAGCAGCGTATCCCTTAGGGAGGGGGAGACCCAGTACTTC.

J is TRBJ1-6 and V is TRBV30; D is perhaps TRBD1 (5 bases). Germline loops: CDR1 GTSNPN, CDR2 SVGIG (reference sequence). CDR3 length equals 16 residues. V lost 5 bases, J lost 8 bases, and 22 bases lay in between. CDR3 DNA sequence: TGTGCCTGGGGTCGGGACCGCGTTTTTGAGGATTCACCCCTCCACTTT. This translates into CAWGRDRVFEDSPLHF.

V and J are TRBV2 and TRBJ2-7; 7 bases are a match to TRBD1. There are 15 residues in the CDR3. Trimming removed 1 base from V and 2 bases from J; junction bases left unmatched: 5. The germline CDR1 and CDR2 sequences are SNHLY and FYNNEI. The DNA for the CDR3 is TGTGCCAGCAGTGAAGGGGTGACAGGGACCTACGAGCAGTACTTC. This codes for CASSEGVTGTYEQYF.

This rearrangement joins TRBV28 to TRBJ2-1, with D maybe TRBD2 (7 bases). V was shortened by 4 bases and J by 2 bases, with 15 bases between the two germline ends. From germline, CDR1 is MDHEN and CDR2 SYDVKM. This CDR3 has 16 residues. The CDR3, as DNA: TGTGCCAGCAGTTCGCTAGGGGGGGTGACCTACAATGAGCAGTTCTTC. It codes for CASSSLGGVTYNEQFF.

CDR3 amino acids: CASSEGSYNSPLHF. CDR3 bases: TGTGCCAGCAGTGAAGGGTCCTATAATTCACCCCTCCACTTT. The chain carries TRBV6-4 and TRBJ1-6; D is unresolved. The CDR3 sequence is 14 residues long. Trimming stripped 3 bases from V and 1 base from J, with 4 bases between. Germline values: CDR1 MRHNA, CDR2 SNTAGT.

The chain carries TRBV5-1 and TRBJ2-5, with a tentative D call TRBD1 (6 bases). Per the germline V gene, CDR1 is SGHRS and CDR2 is YFSETQ. Trimming left V 5 bases short and J 3 bases short, with 11 bases between. This CDR3 spans 13 amino acids. The CDR3 loop reads CASSYRTEETQYF. The CDR3 DNA sequence: TGCGCCAGCAGTTACCGGACAGAAGAGACCCAGTACTTC.

There are a few counts of this clone. J is TRBJ2-7 and V is TRBV2, with D perhaps being TRBD1 or TRBD2 (5 bases each). CDR1 and CDR2 from the germline V gene are SNHLY and FYNNEI. CDR3 length: 15 amino acids. Trimming stripped 6 bases from V and 5 bases from J, with 20 bases between. This CDR3 reads CASRGVGQPVNEQYF. DNA of the CDR3: TGTGCCAGCAGGGGGGTCGGTCAACCAGTGAACGAGCAGTACTTC.

This clone was seen once. The chain couples TRBV7-9 to TRBJ1-4; D remains unclear. Germline V lookup: CDR1 SEHNR, CDR2 FQNEAQ (reference sequence). The CDR3 extends over 15 amino acids. The V end lost 4 bases, the J end lost 0 bases, and 9 bases lay between the germline ends. CDR3 in amino acids: CASSSPGATNEKLFF. The CDR3 DNA sequence: TGTGCCAGCAGCTCGCCAGGTGCAACTAATGAAAAACTGTTTTTT.

The count of this clone is one. The rearrangement links TRBV28 to TRBJ2-3; a possible D gene is TRBD2 (7 bases). V gave up 8 bases and J gave up 7 bases, with 16 bases separating them. Looked up from germline, CDR1 is MDHEN and CDR2 is SYDVKM. CDR3 length equals 13 residues. CDR3 amino acids: CASSGGGPNTQYF. DNA of the CDR3: TGTGCCAGCTCTGGGGGGGGGCCAAATACGCAGTATTTT.

The CDR3 DNA follows: TGCGCCAGCAGCTACGGGACAGGGGAAAGCACAGATACGCAGTATTTT. It translates to CASSYGTGESTDTQYF. The rearrangement joins TRBV4-3 to TRBJ2-3; 10 bases line up with TRBD1. From germline, CDR1 is LGHNA and CDR2 YSLEER. With 5 bases clipped from V and 0 bases from J, the junction kept 5 bases outside the gene matches. This CDR3 contains 16 residues.

In regard to this clone: The sample has other DNA sequences that encode this CDR3 too. The chain uses TRBV6-5 and TRBJ1-6; weak D call: TRBD1 (5 bases). The V end was cut by 2 bases, the J end by 6 bases, with 8 bases between. CDR3 length: 14 amino acids. CDR1 is MNHEY and CDR2 is SVGAGI in the germline V gene. The CDR3 here is CASSYLQGNSPLHF. The CDR3 DNA follows: TGTGCCAGCAGTTACCTTCAGGGTAATTCACCCCTCCACTTT.

The V gene is TRBV7-3, the J gene TRBJ2-1; 8 nucleotides align to TRBD2. CDR3 length: 15 amino acids. CDR1 and CDR2 (germline): SGHTA, FQGTGA. With V trimmed by 2 bases and J by 7 bases, 7 bases remained unmatched. CDR3 sequence (DNA): TGTGCCAGCAGCTTAGTAGCGGGAAATGGAAATGAGCAGTTCTTC. It translates to CASSLVAGNGNEQFF. Full variable domain (missing parts from reference TRBV7-3 and TRBJ2-1): GAGVSQTPSNKVTEKGKYVELRCDPISGHTALYWYRQSLGQGPEFLIYFQGTGAADDSGLPNDRFFAVRPEGSVSTLKIQRTERGDSAVYLCASSLVAGNGNEQFFGPGTRLTVL.

The chain carries TRBV29-1 and TRBJ2-7, with 9 nucleotides matching TRBD1. Germline trimming cut 6 bases from V and 7 bases from J; bases unmatched to any gene: 10. CDR1 and CDR2 (germline): SQVTM, ANQGSEA. CDR3 length: 13 residues. In DNA, the CDR3 is TGCAGCGTACTCGGACAGGGGACAGGGGAGCAGTACTTC. As protein: CSVLGQGTGEQYF.